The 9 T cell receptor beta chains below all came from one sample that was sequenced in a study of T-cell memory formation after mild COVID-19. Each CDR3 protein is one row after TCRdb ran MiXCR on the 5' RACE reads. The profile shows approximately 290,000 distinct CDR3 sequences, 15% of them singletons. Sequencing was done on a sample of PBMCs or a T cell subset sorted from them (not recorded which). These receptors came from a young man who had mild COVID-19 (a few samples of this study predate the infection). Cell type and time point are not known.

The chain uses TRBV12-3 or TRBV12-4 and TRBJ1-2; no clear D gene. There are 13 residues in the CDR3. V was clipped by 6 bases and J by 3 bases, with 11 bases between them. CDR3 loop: CASSLSGDYGYTF. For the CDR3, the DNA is TGTGCCAGCAGCTTATCCGGAGACTATGGCTACACCTTC.

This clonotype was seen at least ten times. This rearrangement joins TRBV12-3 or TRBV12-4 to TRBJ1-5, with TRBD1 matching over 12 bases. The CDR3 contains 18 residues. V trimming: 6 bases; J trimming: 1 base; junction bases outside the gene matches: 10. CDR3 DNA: TGTGCCAGCAGACGACGGGACAGGGGGCTTGGAAGCAATCAGCCCCAGCATTTT. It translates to CASRRRDRGLGSNQPQHF.

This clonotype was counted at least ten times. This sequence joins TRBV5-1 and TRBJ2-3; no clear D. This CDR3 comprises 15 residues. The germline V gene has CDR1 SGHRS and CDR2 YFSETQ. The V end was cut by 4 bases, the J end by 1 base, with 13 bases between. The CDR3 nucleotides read TGCGCCAGCAGCCCACGACAACCTGGCACAGATACGCAGTATTTT. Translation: CASSPRQPGTDTQYF.

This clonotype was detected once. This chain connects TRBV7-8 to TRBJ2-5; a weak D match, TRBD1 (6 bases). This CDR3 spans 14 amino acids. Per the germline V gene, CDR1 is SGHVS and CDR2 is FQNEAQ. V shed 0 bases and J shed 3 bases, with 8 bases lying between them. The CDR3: CASSLAWTEETQYF. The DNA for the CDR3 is TGTGCCAGCAGCTTAGCATGGACAGAAGAGACCCAGTACTTC.

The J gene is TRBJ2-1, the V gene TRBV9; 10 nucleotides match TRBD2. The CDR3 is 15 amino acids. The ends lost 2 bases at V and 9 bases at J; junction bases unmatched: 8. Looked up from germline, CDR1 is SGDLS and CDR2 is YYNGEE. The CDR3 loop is CASSVELAGSGEQFF. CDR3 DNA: TGTGCCAGCAGCGTCGAACTAGCGGGGTCGGGTGAGCAGTTCTTC.

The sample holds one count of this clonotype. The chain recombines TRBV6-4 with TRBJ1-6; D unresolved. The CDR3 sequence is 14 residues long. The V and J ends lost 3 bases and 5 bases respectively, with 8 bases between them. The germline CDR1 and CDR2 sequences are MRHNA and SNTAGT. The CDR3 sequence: CASSEWQDNSPLHF. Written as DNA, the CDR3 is TGTGCCAGCAGTGAGTGGCAGGATAATTCACCCCTCCACTTT.

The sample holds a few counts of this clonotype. CDR3 residues: CSVAGVTNYGYTF. As DNA, the CDR3 is TGCAGCGTCGCAGGTGTTACTAACTATGGCTACACCTTC. V usage is TRBV29-1 and J usage is TRBJ1-2; D gene ambiguous. The CDR3 covers 13 residues. Germline lookup yields CDR1 SQVTM and CDR2 ANQGSEA. The V and J ends lost 6 bases and 0 bases respectively, with 11 bases between them.

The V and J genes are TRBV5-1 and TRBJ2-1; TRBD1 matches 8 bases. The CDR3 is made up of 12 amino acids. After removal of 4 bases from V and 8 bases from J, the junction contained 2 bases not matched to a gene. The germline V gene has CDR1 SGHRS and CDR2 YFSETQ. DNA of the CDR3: TGCGCCAGCAGCCAGGACAGGGATGAGCAGTTCTTC. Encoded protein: CASSQDRDEQFF.

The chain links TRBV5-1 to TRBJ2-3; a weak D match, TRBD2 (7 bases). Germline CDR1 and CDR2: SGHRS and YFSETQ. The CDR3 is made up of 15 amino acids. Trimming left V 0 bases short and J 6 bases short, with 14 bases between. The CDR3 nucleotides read TGCGCCAGCAGCTTGGAGCGGGCGGGGGCGGATACGCAGTATTTT. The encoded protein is CASSLERAGADTQYF.